The source of this T cell receptor beta chain is a study of OX40 agonist ivuxolimab in advanced cancers. Study-level results: Dose levels from 0.1 to 3.0 mg/kg saw CD4+ and CD8+ blood T cells expand clonally by week 6.

Sequenced by immunoSEQ multiplex PCR; TCRdb stores in-frame clones only, minus some. Here the sample spans tens of thousands of clones, roughly 86% being singletons. CDR3 length: 13 residues. CDR1 ENHRY and CDR2 SYGVKD come from the germline V gene. After removal of 5 bases from V and 7 bases from J, the junction contained 4 bases not matched to a gene. Regarding this clone: Its antigen remains unidentified.

The starting material was CD4+ or CD8+ T cells sorted from blood, obtained in a trial of the OX40 agonist ivuxolimab. The clonotype comes from an adult with an advanced solid tumor such as melanoma, head and neck, liver or kidney cancer. This chain connects TRBV10-3 to TRBJ2-3, with 9 positions matching TRBD1. The CDR3 sequence: CAISPTGGNTQYF. CDR3 sequence (DNA): TGTGCCATCAGTCCGACAGGGGGAAATACGCAGTATTTT.